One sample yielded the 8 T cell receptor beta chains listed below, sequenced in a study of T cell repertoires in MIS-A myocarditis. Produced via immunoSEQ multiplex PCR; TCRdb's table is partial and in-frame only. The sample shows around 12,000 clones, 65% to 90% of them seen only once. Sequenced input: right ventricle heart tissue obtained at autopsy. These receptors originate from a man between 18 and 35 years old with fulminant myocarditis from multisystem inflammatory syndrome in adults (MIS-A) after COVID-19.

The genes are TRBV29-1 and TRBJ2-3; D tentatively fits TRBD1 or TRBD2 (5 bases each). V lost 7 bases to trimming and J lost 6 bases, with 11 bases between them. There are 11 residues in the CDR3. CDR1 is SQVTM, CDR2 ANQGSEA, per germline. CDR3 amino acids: CSGSREDTQYF. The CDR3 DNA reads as TGCAGCGGAAGCAGGGAGGATACGCAGTATTTT.

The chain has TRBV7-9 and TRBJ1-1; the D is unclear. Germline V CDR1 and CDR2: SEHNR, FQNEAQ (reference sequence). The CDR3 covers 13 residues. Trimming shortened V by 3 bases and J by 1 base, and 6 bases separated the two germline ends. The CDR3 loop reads CASSFIPNTEAFF. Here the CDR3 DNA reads TGTGCCAGCAGCTTTATTCCGAACACTGAAGCTTTCTTT.

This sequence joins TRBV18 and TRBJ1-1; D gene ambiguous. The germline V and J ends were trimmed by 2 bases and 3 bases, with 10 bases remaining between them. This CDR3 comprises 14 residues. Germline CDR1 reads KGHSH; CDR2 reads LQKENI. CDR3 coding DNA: TGTGCCAGCTCACCATACCGTGGGGACACTGAAGCTTTCTTT. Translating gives CASSPYRGDTEAFF.

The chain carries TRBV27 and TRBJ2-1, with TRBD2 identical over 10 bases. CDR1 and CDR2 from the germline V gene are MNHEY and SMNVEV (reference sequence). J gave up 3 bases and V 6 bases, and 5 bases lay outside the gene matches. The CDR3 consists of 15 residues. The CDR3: CASSRGLANYNEQFF. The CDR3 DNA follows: TGTGCCAGCAGCCGGGGACTAGCGAACTACAATGAGCAGTTCTTC.

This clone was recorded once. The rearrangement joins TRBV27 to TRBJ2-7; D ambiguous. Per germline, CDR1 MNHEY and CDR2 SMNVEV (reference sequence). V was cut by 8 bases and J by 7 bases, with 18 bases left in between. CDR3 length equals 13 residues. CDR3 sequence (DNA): TGTGCCAGCGCATCCCCGACCCACCGGGAGCAGTACTTC. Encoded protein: CASASPTHREQYF.

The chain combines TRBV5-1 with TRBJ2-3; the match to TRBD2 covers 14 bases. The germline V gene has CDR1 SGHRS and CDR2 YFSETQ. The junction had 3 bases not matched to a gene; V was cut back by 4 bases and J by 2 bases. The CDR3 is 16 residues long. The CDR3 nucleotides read TGCGCCAGCAGCCGACTAGCGGGGGGGTACACAGATACGCAGTATTTT. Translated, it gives CASSRLAGGYTDTQYF.

This chain's CDR3 is CASSLYRNQPQHF. CDR3 sequence (DNA): TGTGCCAGCAGTTTATATAGAAATCAGCCCCAGCATTTT. V is TRBV28 and J is TRBJ1-5; no definite D call. Germline V gene data show CDR1 as MDHEN and CDR2 as SYDVKM. CDR3 length equals 13 residues. Trimming shortened V by 1 base and J by 4 bases, and 5 bases separated the two germline ends.

CDR3 nucleotide sequence: TGTGCCACCAGCAGAGGACTCGGGGGGGTTCAGGGCGAGCAGTACTTC. Encoded protein: CATSRGLGGVQGEQYF. J is TRBJ2-7 and V is TRBV15; 8 bases align to TRBD2. Germline assignment: CDR1 LNHNV and CDR2 YYDKDF (reference sequence). The CDR3 consists of 16 residues. Losses at the gene ends were 1 base for V and 6 bases for J; bases not matched to a gene: 11.